One sample yielded the 19 T cell receptor beta chains listed below, sequenced in a study of blood T cell repertoires in COVID-19. Sequencing was performed with immunoSEQ multiplex PCR; in TCRdb, only in-frame clones are kept and a portion is missing. This sample carries some 350,000 clones, 90% of them seen once, and the ten largest clones take approximately 6.2%. Sequenced input: peripheral blood. These receptors were taken from a man aged 18-30 years with active or convalescent COVID-19.

The V gene is TRBV6-5, the J gene TRBJ1-1; the match to TRBD1 covers 8 bases. With V trimmed by 8 bases and J by 0 bases, 8 bases remained unmatched. Germline V lookup: CDR1 MNHEY, CDR2 SVGAGI. The CDR3 sequence is 15 residues long. CDR3 DNA: TGTGCCAGCGGGCAGGACAGGGCCCTGAACACTGAAGCTTTCTTT. This codes for CASGQDRALNTEAFF.

This chain joins TRBV4-2 and TRBJ1-2; D possibly corresponds to TRBD1 (5 bases). V was clipped by 1 base and J by 8 bases, with 14 bases between them. CDR3 length: 14 residues. The germline V gene encodes CDR1 LGHNA and CDR2 YNFKEQ. The CDR3 loop reads CASSQVEGPLGYTF. The CDR3 DNA reads as TGTGCCAGCAGCCAAGTGGAGGGGCCCCTCGGCTACACCTTC.

A note on this clone: The junction differs from germline at one of its ends, possibly a read error. The identical CDR3 is also encoded by other nucleotide sequences in the sample. The rearrangement links TRBV6-5 to TRBJ2-2; TRBD1 matches 7 bases. Germline CDR1 and CDR2: MNHEY and SVGAGI. CDR3 length: 15 residues. The CDR3 region has the DNA TGCGCCAGCAGTTTAACAGGGGTTCGGACCGGGGAGCTGTTTTTT. It translates to CASSLTGVRTGELFF.

V gene TRBV3-1 (or the pseudogene TRBV3-2) combines with J gene TRBJ1-5, with 10 nucleotides matching TRBD1. V lost 1 base, J lost 4 bases, and 7 bases stayed unmatched. Germline loops: CDR1 LGHDT, CDR2 YNNKEL (reference sequence). CDR3 length equals 17 residues. The CDR3 DNA reads as TGTGCCAGCAGCCAAGTCTCCGGGACAGGGGAAAATCAGCCCCAGCATTTT. Its translation is CASSQVSGTGENQPQHF.

The chain couples TRBV10-3 to TRBJ1-6; D is unclear. The CDR3 has 17 residues. Germline CDR1 reads ENHRY; CDR2 reads SYGVKD. Trimming removed 0 bases at V and 10 bases at J, with 19 bases between. CDR3 bases: TGTGCCATCAGTGAGTCGACGGGAAATAAGGGCGGCTCACCCCTCCACTTT. This sequence encodes CAISESTGNKGGSPLHF.

Only one count was recorded for this clone. The chain employs TRBV5-1 and TRBJ2-1, with 9 bases matching TRBD1. The CDR3 length is 17 residues. Germline lookup yields CDR1 SGHRS and CDR2 YFSETQ. J gave up 10 bases and V 2 bases, and 16 bases lay outside the gene matches. CDR3 nucleotide sequence: TGCGCCAGCAGCTTCCCTCAAGGGACAGGGCTGGCATGGGAGCAGTTCTTC. It encodes CASSFPQGTGLAWEQFF. The full variable domain, rest sourced from reference TRBV5-1 and TRBJ2-1, is KAGVTQTPRYLIKTRGQQVTLSCSPISGHRSVSWYQQTPGQGLQFLFEYFSETQRNKGNFPGRFSGRQFSNSRSEMNVSTLELGDSALYLCASSFPQGTGLAWEQFFGPGTRLTVL.

The genes are TRBV7-2 and TRBJ2-1; D is unresolved. Between the trimmed V and J ends, which lost 1 base and 7 bases, there was a span of 20 bases. This CDR3 is 17 amino acids long. The germline CDR1 and CDR2 sequences are SGHTA and FQGNSA. This CDR3 is CASSLEPPQIFENEQFF. DNA of the CDR3: TGTGCCAGCAGCTTAGAACCCCCGCAAATATTTGAGAATGAGCAGTTCTTC. Variable domain in full (rest from reference TRBV7-2 and TRBJ2-1): GAGVSQSPSNKVTEKGKDVELRCDPISGHTALYWYRQSLGQGLEFLIYFQGNSAPDKSGLPSDRFSAERTGGSVSTLTIQRTQQEDSAVYLCASSLEPPQIFENEQFFGPGTRLTVL.

The chain uses TRBV7-2 and TRBJ1-4; 9 positions match TRBD1. The CDR3 is 15 amino acids. Germline loops: CDR1 SGHTA, CDR2 FQGNSA. J gave up 7 bases and V 4 bases, and 7 bases lay outside the gene matches. The CDR3 here is CASSSRQGGAEKLFF. The CDR3 DNA reads as TGTGCCAGCAGCTCTCGACAGGGGGGGGCTGAAAAACTGTTTTTT.

The V and J genes are TRBV11-1 and TRBJ1-1; 10 bases line up with TRBD1. CDR1 is SGHAT, CDR2 FQDESV, per germline (reference sequence). The CDR3 consists of 14 residues. Germline trimming cut 4 bases from V and 7 bases from J; bases unmatched to any gene: 6. The DNA of the CDR3 is TGTGCCAGCAGCTCGTCCGGGACAGGGGTTGAAGCTTTCTTT. Its translation: CASSSSGTGVEAFF.

V usage is TRBV6-2 or TRBV6-3 and J usage is TRBJ1-1; D gene ambiguous. Germline V gene sequence: CDR1 MNHEY, CDR2 SVGEGT. The CDR3 runs to 11 residues. Between the trimmed V and J ends, which lost 2 bases and 6 bases, there was a span of 4 bases. CDR3 coding DNA: TGTGCCAGCAGTTACGTCTCTGAAGCTTTCTTT. This codes for CASSYVSEAFF.

The rearrangement links TRBV9 to TRBJ1-2; tentatively, D is TRBD1 (5 bases). This CDR3 is 14 amino acids long. Looked up from germline, CDR1 is SGDLS and CDR2 is YYNGEE. The V end lost 0 bases, the J end lost 6 bases, and 12 bases lay between the germline ends. The CDR3 is CASSVGVGENGYTF. The DNA for the CDR3 is TGTGCCAGCAGCGTAGGAGTAGGGGAAAATGGCTACACCTTC.

In its sample, this clone was seen once. The J gene is TRBJ1-1, the V gene TRBV27, with TRBD1 matching over 12 bases. Germline V CDR1 and CDR2: MNHEY, SMNVEV (reference sequence). The CDR3 is 15 amino acids. V lost 5 bases, J lost 7 bases, and 8 bases stayed unmatched. CDR3 coding DNA: TGTGCCAGCAGTCGCCGGGACAGGGGGCGGGTTGAAGCTTTCTTT. It translates to CASSRRDRGRVEAFF.

This chain joins TRBV5-1 and TRBJ2-5; 7 bases match TRBD1. There are 16 residues in the CDR3. Germline V gives CDR1 SGHRS, CDR2 YFSETQ. With 0 bases clipped from V and 2 bases from J, the junction kept 7 bases outside the gene matches. CDR3 loop: CASSLAVRDRQETQYF. The CDR3 region has the DNA TGCGCCAGCAGCTTGGCCGTACGGGACAGACAAGAGACCCAGTACTTC.

This chain's CDR3 is CASSSIRGDYGYTF. In DNA form, the CDR3 reads TGTGCCAGCAGTTCAATCAGGGGAGACTATGGCTACACCTTC. The chain couples TRBV6-2 or TRBV6-3 to TRBJ1-2; D is possibly TRBD1 (6 bases). V gave up 4 bases and J gave up 3 bases, with 12 bases separating them. Germline V gene sequence: CDR1 MNHEY, CDR2 SVGEGT. The CDR3 runs to 14 residues.

J is TRBJ1-2 and V is TRBV5-1; D perhaps matches TRBD1 (5 bases). The CDR3 has 13 amino acids. Germline V gives CDR1 SGHRS, CDR2 YFSETQ. Trimming took off 0 bases at V and 4 bases at J, with 7 bases between the two ends. The CDR3 sequence: CASSLAGFYGYTF. The CDR3 DNA sequence: TGCGCCAGCAGCTTGGCAGGGTTCTATGGCTACACCTTC.

This clone has a single count. The chain uses TRBV2 and TRBJ2-4; D remains unclear. The germline V gene has CDR1 SNHLY and CDR2 FYNNEI. CDR3 size: 13 residues. The V end lost 4 bases, the J end lost 8 bases, and 12 bases lay between the germline ends. CDR3 DNA sequence: TGTGCCAGCAGTGGGGCTTACCAGGACATTCAGTACTTC. It specifies CASSGAYQDIQYF.

This rearrangement joins TRBV27 to TRBJ1-5; D is undetermined. This CDR3 has 15 residues. In germline, CDR1 is MNHEY, CDR2 SMNVEV (reference sequence). Trimming pared 3 bases from V and 1 base from J, leaving 10 bases between. Written as DNA, the CDR3 is TGTGCCAGCAGTTTTGGAGGCACCAGCAATCAGCCCCAGCATTTT. Its translation is CASSFGGTSNQPQHF.

The rearrangement links TRBV14 to TRBJ1-2; possible D gene TRBD1, 5 bases. The length of the CDR3 is 11 residues. V was trimmed by 4 bases and J by 8 bases, leaving 8 bases between them. CDR1 and CDR2 from the germline V gene are SGHDN and FVKESK. The CDR3 nucleotides read TGTGCCAGCAGCCCCGGGGGAGGCTACACCTTC. Translating it yields CASSPGGGYTF.

The rearrangement links TRBV28 to TRBJ2-2, with 9 bases aligning to TRBD1. V dropped 6 bases and J dropped 4; count of bases not matched to a gene: 6. Germline V gene sequence: CDR1 MDHEN, CDR2 SYDVKM. CDR3 size: 15 residues. Written as DNA, the CDR3 is TGTGCCAGCAGGAAAAGGGACAGGGTCACCGGGGAGCTGTTTTTT. Translation: CASRKRDRVTGELFF. The full variable domain, completed using reference TRBV28 and TRBJ2-2, is DVKVTQSSRYLVKRTGEKVFLECVQDMDHENMFWYRQDPGLGLRLIYFSYDVKMKEKGDIPEGYSVSREKKERFSLILESASTNQTSMYLCASRKRDRVTGELFFGEGSRLTVL.